Listed below are T cell receptor beta chains from one sample, sequenced in a study of metastatic and nonmetastatic thyroid tumors. TCRdb re-processed the PCR reads through MiXCR. Found here are 8,000 to 10,000 clones, roughly 21% of them singletons; the top ten hold 17%. The material sequenced was adjacent normal tissue. The receptor source for this set is a female donor with papillary thyroid cancer or a benign thyroid nodule (not recorded which). Some clones in this sample may be carry-over from other donors' samples. CDR3s include the opening cysteine and the closing phenylalanine or tryptophan. Each record gives: CDR3 length, clone size, J gene, D gene, V gene, CDR3 protein, CDR3 DNA. A D gene is named only where the DNA matches it firmly. The size entry is marked missing in some rows and otherwise reads once, few, many or a size class.

16 | few | TRBJ2-5 | . | TRBV9 | CASSVGGFRVQETQYF | TGTGCCAGCAGCGTAGGGGGGTTTAGGGTTCAAGAGACCCAGTACTTC
15 | few | TRBJ2-7 | . | TRBV7-9 | CASSPQTWRSYEQYF | TGTGCCAGCAGCCCCCAAACCTGGCGGAGCTACGAGCAGTACTTC
15 | many | TRBJ1-2 | . | TRBV4-2 | CASSQDKGRAYGYTF | TGTGCCAGCAGCCAAGATAAAGGCAGGGCCTATGGCTACACCTTC
13 | . | TRBJ2-7 | . | TRBV7-9 | CASSVGTDYEQYF | TGTGCCAGCAGCGTCGGAACCGATTACGAGCAGTACTTC
15 | medium-sized | TRBJ2-7 | TRBD2 | TRBV6-6 | CASSYSRSGRAEQYF | TGTGCCAGCAGTTACTCGAGAAGCGGGAGGGCCGAGCAGTACTTC
16 | many | TRBJ2-2 | . | TRBV4-3 | CASSQDLGLGPGELFF | TGCGCCAGCAGCCAAGATCTCGGCCTGGGCCCCGGGGAGCTGTTTTTT
15 | . | TRBJ2-7 | . | TRBV7-9 | CASSLAGMGANEQYF | TGTGCCAGCAGCTTAGCCGGTATGGGGGCAAACGAGCAGTACTTC
15 | . | TRBJ2-5 | TRBD1 | TRBV6-1 | CATDRGRIVRETQYF | TGTGCCACCGACAGGGGGCGAATCGTACGGGAGACCCAGTACTTC
14 | many | TRBJ2-7 | . | TRBV30 | CAWSTGVGSYEQYF | TGTGCCTGGAGTACGGGAGTGGGAAGCTACGAGCAGTACTTC
13 | few | TRBJ1-2 | TRBD1 | TRBV27 | CASSLTGGYGYTF | TGTGCCAGCAGTTTAACAGGGGGCTATGGCTACACCTTC
14 | . | TRBJ2-7 | . | TRBV30 | CAWSDGTASYEQYF | TGTGCCTGGAGTGACGGGACGGCCTCCTACGAGCAGTACTTC
16 | . | TRBJ2-7 | . | TRBV4-1 | CASSQDGVSYSYEQYF | TGCGCCAGCAGCCAAGATGGGGTTTCTTACTCCTACGAGCAGTACTTC
15 | many | TRBJ2-1 | TRBD2 | TRBV5-1 | CASSLVAGGLNEQFF | TGCGCCAGCAGCTTGGTAGCGGGAGGCCTCAATGAGCAGTTCTTC
14 | medium-sized | TRBJ2-5 | . | TRBV11-2 | CASSPEGDQETQYF | TGTGCCAGCAGCCCCGAGGGGGACCAAGAGACCCAGTACTTC
17 | . | TRBJ2-2 | TRBD1 | TRBV6-1 | CASRRTPGQGGTGELFF | TGTGCCAGCAGACGTACACCGGGACAGGGAGGAACCGGGGAGCTGTTTTTT
16 | . | TRBJ2-3 | TRBD2 | TRBV5-1 | CASSLTGTSGTDTQYF | TGCGCCAGCAGCTTGACCGGGACTAGCGGCACAGATACGCAGTATTTT
14 | . | TRBJ2-7 | TRBD1 | TRBV30 | CAWSNLQGPYEQYF | TGTGCCTGGAGCAACCTACAGGGGCCCTACGAGCAGTACTTC